This TCR beta chain is from a study of blood T cells in healthy people across ages. Germline CDR1 and CDR2: SGDLS and YYNGEE. The CDR3 length is 15 residues. Trimming cost V 2 bases and J 2 bases, with 12 bases left between them. The use of a sample-barcoded 5' primer and a J-beta primer mix characterized a second PCR of roughly 7 to 12 cycles. MiXCR was run by TCRdb on the 5' RACE reads, yielding one entry per CDR3 protein. The table records some 760,000 distinct CDR3 sequences, just under 25% of them present only once. These data are also associated with another study on T cells of mothers and their children. From that paper: It was found that thymic selection shapes TCR recombination output similarly in related and unrelated pairs.

The source material was blood. This clonotype was obtained from a boy under 18 in good health. The chain links TRBV9 to TRBJ2-3; D not certain. As DNA, the CDR3 is TGTGCCAGCAGCGTCGATCAGCGCTACACAGATACGCAGTATTTT. Translation gives CASSVDQRYTDTQYF.